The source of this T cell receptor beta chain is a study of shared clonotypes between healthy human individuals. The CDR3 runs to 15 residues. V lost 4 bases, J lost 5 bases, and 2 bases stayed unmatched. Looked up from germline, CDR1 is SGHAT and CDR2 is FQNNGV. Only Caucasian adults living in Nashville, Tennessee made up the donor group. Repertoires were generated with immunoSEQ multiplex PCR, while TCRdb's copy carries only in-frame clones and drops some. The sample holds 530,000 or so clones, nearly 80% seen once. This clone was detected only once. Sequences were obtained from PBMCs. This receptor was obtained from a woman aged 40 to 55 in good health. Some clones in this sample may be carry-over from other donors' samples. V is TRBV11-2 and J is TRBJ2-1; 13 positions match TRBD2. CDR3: CASSSGTSGNNEQFF. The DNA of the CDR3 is TGTGCCAGCAGCTCAGGGACTAGCGGGAACAATGAGCAGTTCTTC.